This is a list of T cell receptor beta chains from one sample in a study of response to subunit inactivated influenza vaccine. TCRdb re-analysed the RT-PCR reads in MiXCR, keeping a single row per CDR3 protein. The sample holds hundreds of thousands of distinct CDR3 sequences, approximately 17% seen once. This sample comprised PBMCs from blood, obtained more than 4 days after vaccination. The source of these receptors is a man aged 50-59 years who received an inactivated influenza vaccine. CDR3s include the opening cysteine and the closing phenylalanine or tryptophan. The order of the fields is V gene, clone size, J gene, D gene, CDR3 protein, CDR3 DNA. The D gene is left open where the match is weak. Rows may omit the clone size; those that give it use once, few, many or a size class.

>TRBV5-6|NA|TRBJ2-3|NA
CASSFAFGGPTDTQYF
TGTGCCAGCAGCTTCGCATTTGGGGGGCCGACAGATACGCAGTATTTT
>TRBV11-2|few|TRBJ2-5|NA
CASSPGLLGGHLKETQYF
TGTGCCAGCAGCCCTGGGTTGCTGGGGGGCCATTTAAAGGAGACCCAGTACTTC
>TRBV3-1|many|TRBJ2-1|TRBD2
CASSQQWTSGRANEQFF
TGTGCCAGCAGCCAACAATGGACTAGCGGGAGGGCCAATGAGCAGTTCTTC
>TRBV7-9|few|TRBJ2-1|NA
CASSLIGPNEQFF
TGTGCCAGCAGCCTCATAGGACCCAATGAGCAGTTCTTC
>TRBV12-3/TRBV12-4|NA|TRBJ2-3|NA
CASRVGEATDTQYF
TGTGCCAGCAGAGTTGGGGAAGCAACAGATACGCAGTATTTT
>TRBV5-6|once|TRBJ1-2|NA
CASSLALGMGNSANYGYTF
TGTGCCAGCAGCTTGGCTCTCGGGATGGGGAACTCAGCTAACTATGGCTACACCTTC
>TRBV24-1|NA|TRBJ2-2|TRBD2
CATTLGRGGTGELFF
TGTGCCACCACTCTCGGACGGGGGGGCACCGGGGAGCTGTTTTTT
>TRBV5-1|many|TRBJ2-7|NA
CASSGGGASHYEQYF
TGCGCCAGCAGCGGGGGGGGGGCCTCCCACTACGAGCAGTACTTC
>TRBV5-6|few|TRBJ2-7|NA
CASSLAHRAIYEQYF
TGTGCCAGCAGCCTGGCACACCGGGCTATATACGAGCAGTACTTC
>TRBV11-2|NA|TRBJ2-5|NA
CASSPRPVETQYF
TGTGCCAGCAGCCCGAGGCCTGTGGAGACCCAGTACTTC